The 31 T cell receptor beta chains reported below all come from one sample, sequenced in a study of blood T cell repertoires in COVID-19. Clones were read by immunoSEQ multiplex PCR, and TCRdb kept only the in-frame ones, dropping some. The repertoire consists of about 180,000 clones, with 85% to 90% occurring once and the leading ten covering roughly 2.8%. The sequenced material came from peripheral blood. The receptors stem from a woman aged 25 to 39 with active or convalescent COVID-19.

The chain has TRBV21-1 and TRBJ2-3; TRBD2, as called in the table, went unchecked against the DNA. TRBV21-1 is listed as a pseudogene. The CDR3 is made up of 18 amino acids. The CDR3 DNA sequence: TGTGCCAGCAGCAATGTCGGGACTAGCGGCAGTTTCCCAGATACGCAGTATTTT. This encodes CASSNVGTSGSFPDTQYF.

As to this clone: Within the sample, other DNA sequences also encode this same CDR3. The J gene is TRBJ1-5, the V gene TRBV27; 8 nucleotides line up with TRBD1. Germline V gene sequence: CDR1 MNHEY, CDR2 SMNVEV (reference sequence). There are 14 residues in the CDR3. Germline trimming cut 6 bases from V and 4 bases from J; bases unmatched to any gene: 5. In DNA form, the CDR3 reads TGTGCCAGCAGCTCCGGACAGGGAAATCAGCCCCAGCATTTT. This gives the protein CASSSGQGNQPQHF.

The V call is TRBV3-1 (or the pseudogene TRBV3-2), the J call TRBJ2-3; 8 bases agree with TRBD2. CDR1 is LGHDT, CDR2 YNNKEL, per germline (reference sequence). Trimming took 0 bases from V and 2 from J; bases not matched to a gene: 16. This CDR3 has 20 amino acids. CDR3 amino acids: CASSQDRRGAREDLTDTQYF. The CDR3 DNA is TGTGCCAGCAGCCAAGATCGTAGAGGGGCGCGGGAGGACCTCACAGATACGCAGTATTTT.

This chain connects TRBV5-1 to TRBJ2-3; weak D call: TRBD1 (10 bases). The V gene's germline CDR1 is SGHRS and CDR2 YFSETQ. The germline V and J ends were trimmed by 4 bases and 4 bases, with 28 bases remaining between them. This CDR3 contains 19 residues. CDR3 DNA sequence: TGCGCCAGCAGCGCGGGACAGGGGTTTAGCGGGAGTGCTGCAGATACGCAGTATTTT. It translates to CASSAGQGFSGSAADTQYF.

This chain joins TRBV28 and TRBJ2-3, with 9 bases matching TRBD2. The CDR3 extends over 17 amino acids. The V gene's germline CDR1 is MDHEN and CDR2 SYDVKM. V shed 6 bases, J shed 4 bases, and the junction held 14 bases outside the gene matches. The CDR3 DNA reads TGTGCCAGCAGCCAGCGCGGGGGGGTAGGTAATGCAGATACGCAGTATTTT. Residues: CASSQRGGVGNADTQYF.

The chain uses TRBV19 and TRBJ1-4; maybe TRBD1 (5 bases). CDR3 size: 14 residues. V dropped 6 bases and J dropped 10 bases, with 18 bases sitting between them. Germline CDR1 and CDR2: LNHDA and SQIVND (reference sequence). Here the CDR3 DNA reads TGTGCCAGTAGCCCCCCGGCAAGGGGTGGAAAACTGTTTTTT. It is translated as CASSPPARGGKLFF.

The chain is built from TRBV30 and TRBJ2-1; 16 bases fit TRBD2. Losses at the gene ends were 0 bases for V and 8 bases for J; bases not matched to a gene: 10. This CDR3 has 18 residues. Germline V gene data show CDR1 as GTSNPN and CDR2 as SVGIG (reference sequence). The DNA of the CDR3 is TGTGCCTGGAGTGTGAGGGGACTAGCGGGGGGGCCCTTGGATGAGCAGTTCTTC. Translated: CAWSVRGLAGGPLDEQFF.

CDR3 residues: CASSQITGSGANVLTF. The DNA of the CDR3 is TGTGCCAGCTCACAAATAACAGGGTCTGGGGCCAACGTCCTGACTTTC. The V gene is TRBV18, the J gene TRBJ2-6; D possibly corresponds to TRBD1 (6 bases). Germline V CDR1 and CDR2: KGHSH, LQKENI. This CDR3 has 16 amino acids. V shed 4 bases and J shed 1 base, with 11 bases lying between them.

V is TRBV19 and J is TRBJ1-3, with TRBD1 matching over 7 bases. The germline V gene encodes CDR1 LNHDA and CDR2 SQIVND (reference sequence). V was pared by 5 bases and J by 0 bases, with 1 base of the junction left unmatched. The CDR3 totals 14 residues. As DNA, the CDR3 is TGTGCCAGTAGTGGGGACAGCTCTGGAAACACCATATATTTT. Translating it yields CASSGDSSGNTIYF.

The chain is built from TRBV2 and TRBJ1-2, with D possibly matching TRBD1 (6 bases). The CDR3 runs 13 residues. V was clipped by 6 bases and J by 2 bases, with 10 bases between them. In germline, CDR1 is SNHLY, CDR2 FYNNEI. The CDR3 loop is CASRGGVNYGYTF. In nucleotides, the CDR3 is TGTGCCAGCAGAGGGGGGGTGAACTATGGCTACACCTTC. The entire variable domain, with the rest obtained from reference TRBV2 and TRBJ1-2, is as follows: EPEVTQTPSHQVTQMGQEVILRCVPISNHLYFYWYRQILGQKVEFLVSFYNNEISEKSEIFDDQFSVERPDGSNFTLKIRSTKLEDSAMYFCASRGGVNYGYTFGSGTRLTVV.

The V gene is TRBV9, the J gene TRBJ1-1; D is possibly TRBD1 (5 bases). The V gene lost 1 base and the J gene lost 4 bases, with 11 bases spanning the gap. Per the germline V gene, CDR1 is SGDLS and CDR2 is YYNGEE. CDR3 length: 14 amino acids. CDR3 residues: CASSVSGGGTEAFF. The DNA for the CDR3 is TGTGCCAGCAGCGTATCGGGCGGGGGCACTGAAGCTTTCTTT.

The rearrangement links TRBV6-5 to TRBJ2-7; possibly TRBD1 for D (5 bases). The length of the CDR3 is 14 residues. The V gene's germline CDR1 is MNHEY and CDR2 SVGAGI. The germline V and J ends were trimmed by 9 bases and 1 base, with 16 bases remaining between them. Here the CDR3 reads CASHNRLRSYEQYF. The CDR3 DNA reads TGTGCCAGTCATAACAGGCTTCGATCCTACGAGCAGTACTTC.

V is TRBV3-1 (or the pseudogene TRBV3-2) and J is TRBJ2-1; 12 positions match TRBD1. J was trimmed by 9 bases and V by 0 bases; bases with no gene match: 15. This CDR3 is 19 amino acids long. CDR1 is LGHDT, CDR2 YNNKEL, per germline (reference sequence). Written as DNA, the CDR3 is TGTGCCAGCAGCCAAGATACCCCGATCCGGGACAGGGGGCATGGTGAGCAGTTCTTC. It yields the protein CASSQDTPIRDRGHGEQFF.

This clone was counted once. The DNA for the CDR3 is TGTGCCAGCAGCGTGCAAGCGGGAAATGAGCAGTTCTTC. Protein product: CASSVQAGNEQFF. The chain recombines TRBV9 with TRBJ2-1; 7 positions match TRBD2. V shed 2 bases, J shed 7 bases, and the junction held 3 bases outside the gene matches. Germline V gives CDR1 SGDLS, CDR2 YYNGEE. This CDR3 region has 13 residues.

V and J are TRBV19 and TRBJ2-7; 8 bases align to TRBD1. The V gene end was trimmed by 4 bases and the J gene end by 2 bases; junction bases not matched to a gene: 4. From germline, CDR1 is LNHDA and CDR2 SQIVND (reference sequence). There are 14 residues in the CDR3. The CDR3 DNA is TGTGCCAGTAGTACAACAGGGGGAGCCTACGAGCAGTACTTC. Translated: CASSTTGGAYEQYF.

This chain uses TRBV28 with TRBJ2-5; D call uncertain. CDR1 MDHEN and CDR2 SYDVKM come from the germline V gene. V lost 2 bases to trimming and J lost 0 bases, with 4 bases between them. The CDR3 is 13 residues long. DNA of the CDR3: TGTGCCAGCAGTTTACCGTACCAAGAGACCCAGTACTTC. Translating it yields CASSLPYQETQYF.

This sequence joins TRBV10-2 and TRBJ1-2; D is unresolved. Germline CDR1 and CDR2: WSHSY and SAAADI. V was shortened by 0 bases and J by 4 bases, with 6 bases between the two germline ends. This CDR3 comprises 13 residues. CDR3 in amino acids: CASSESRAYGYTF. CDR3 nucleotide sequence: TGCGCCAGCAGTGAGTCGAGAGCCTATGGCTACACCTTC.

This clone was found once. The V and J genes are TRBV4-1 and TRBJ2-1, with 10 bases aligning to TRBD2. J gave up 1 base and V 4 bases, and 13 bases lay outside the gene matches. The CDR3 is 19 residues long. Per the germline V gene, CDR1 is MGHRA and CDR2 is YSYEKL. The CDR3 loop is CASSLSGLAALGSYNEQFF. In nucleotides, the CDR3 is TGCGCCAGCAGCCTATCCGGACTAGCGGCCCTAGGGTCCTACAATGAGCAGTTCTTC.

The gene calls are TRBV6-5 and TRBJ1-2; D remains unclear. The germline CDR1 and CDR2 sequences are MNHEY and SVGAGI. V was clipped by 5 bases and J by 0 bases, with 4 bases between them. The CDR3 has 12 residues. The CDR3 DNA is TGTGCCAGCAGTCAATCTAACTATGGCTACACCTTC. It yields the protein CASSQSNYGYTF.

This chain uses TRBV11-2 with TRBJ2-2; D remains ambiguous. The CDR3 is made up of 13 amino acids. Germline CDR1 and CDR2: SGHAT and FQNNGV. The ends were cut back, 7 bases at V and 4 bases at J, with 10 bases in the middle. CDR3 nucleotide sequence: TGTGCCAGCAACCCTGCGGTCACCGGGGAGCTGTTTTTT. Protein: CASNPAVTGELFF.

The gene calls are TRBV13 and TRBJ1-4; 7 positions match TRBD1. J was trimmed by 8 bases and V by 1 base; bases with no gene match: 7. Per germline, CDR1 PRHDT and CDR2 FYEKMQ (reference sequence). CDR3 size: 15 residues. CDR3 region: CASSLEQGRGEKLFF. In DNA form, the CDR3 reads TGTGCCAGCAGCTTAGAACAGGGGCGGGGAGAAAAACTGTTTTTT.

As concerns this clone: Other DNA sequences in the sample encode the same CDR3. The J gene is TRBJ1-2, the V gene TRBV2; D is perhaps TRBD1 (6 bases). The V gene's germline CDR1 is SNHLY and CDR2 FYNNEI. V was cut by 5 bases and J by 4 bases, with 11 bases left in between. CDR3 length: 13 residues. CDR3 DNA sequence: TGTGCCAGCAGTCAGGACAGAACCTATGGCTACACCTTC. It is translated as CASSQDRTYGYTF.

CDR3: CASSLSGGSSGNTIYF. CDR3 bases: TGTGCCAGCAGTTTATCGGGGGGATCCTCTGGAAACACCATATATTTT. This chain uses TRBV27 with TRBJ1-3, with a tentative D call TRBD1 (5 bases). Trimming cost V 0 bases and J 0 bases, with 9 bases left between them. The CDR3 loop spans 16 amino acids. CDR1 and CDR2 from the germline V gene are MNHEY and SMNVEV (reference sequence).

The CDR3 loop reads CSVSGQVEAFF. The CDR3 nucleotides read TGCAGCGTTTCTGGACAGGTTGAAGCTTTCTTT. V gene TRBV29-1 combines with J gene TRBJ1-1; 7 nucleotides agree with TRBD1. CDR1 and CDR2 from the germline V gene are SQVTM and ANQGSEA. Trimming cost V 5 bases and J 7 bases; bases outside gene matches: 4. The CDR3 is 11 amino acids.

The chain recombines TRBV2 with TRBJ1-3; 9 bases line up with TRBD1. The V gene's germline CDR1 is SNHLY and CDR2 FYNNEI. V was pared by 6 bases and J by 0 bases, with 9 bases of the junction left unmatched. CDR3 length: 17 residues. Here the CDR3 DNA reads TGTGCCAGCAGAGATCCGGGACAGGGAGGCTCTGGAAACACCATATATTTT. It yields the protein CASRDPGQGGSGNTIYF.

CDR3 nucleotide sequence: TGTGCCAGCGGTCAAGACAGTTCCGCTGGCTACACCTTC. Protein sequence: CASGQDSSAGYTF. The rearrangement joins TRBV27 to TRBJ1-2, with a possible D match to TRBD1 (5 bases). Germline V gene lookup returns CDR1 MNHEY and CDR2 SMNVEV (reference sequence). The CDR3 sequence is 13 residues long. V shed 8 bases and J shed 7 bases, with 17 bases lying between them.

V gene TRBV28 combines with J gene TRBJ1-1, with D uncertain. This CDR3 contains 14 residues. CDR1 MDHEN and CDR2 SYDVKM come from the germline V gene. Trimming removed 6 bases from V and 5 bases from J, with 16 bases in between. The CDR3 loop reads CASSSTWRGTEAFF. CDR3 DNA sequence: TGTGCCAGCAGCTCGACCTGGAGAGGTACTGAAGCTTTCTTT. The entire variable domain, with the rest obtained from reference TRBV28 and TRBJ1-1, is as follows: DVKVTQSSRYLVKRTGEKVFLECVQDMDHENMFWYRQDPGLGLRLIYFSYDVKMKEKGDIPEGYSVSREKKERFSLILESASTNQTSMYLCASSSTWRGTEAFFGQGTRLTVV.

The J gene is TRBJ1-1, the V gene TRBV19; D uncertain. CDR1 LNHDA and CDR2 SQIVND come from the germline V gene (reference sequence). V lost 4 bases and J lost 2, with 11 bases in between. The CDR3 is made up of 14 amino acids. CDR3 nucleotides: TGTGCCAGTAGTACTCGGCGGACTAACACTGAAGCTTTCTTT. It yields the protein CASSTRRTNTEAFF.

The rearrangement joins TRBV5-5 to TRBJ1-4, with 8 nucleotides matching TRBD1. Germline CDR1 is SGHKS and CDR2 is YYEKEE (reference sequence). V dropped 4 bases and J dropped 3; count of bases not matched to a gene: 8. The CDR3 length is 16 residues. For the CDR3, the DNA is TGTGCCAGCAGCACCGCTACAGGGGGTTCTAATGAAAAACTGTTTTTT. This sequence encodes CASSTATGGSNEKLFF.

This chain joins TRBV28 and TRBJ2-3, with TRBD1 matching 7 bases. The CDR3 is made up of 14 amino acids. Germline V gene data show CDR1 as MDHEN and CDR2 as SYDVKM. V gave up 6 bases and J gave up 4 bases; unmatched junction bases: 7. The chain's CDR3 is CASRSRGLADTQYF. CDR3 sequence (DNA): TGTGCCAGCAGAAGTAGGGGGCTTGCAGATACGCAGTATTTT. The full variable domain, with the rest looked up from reference TRBV28 and TRBJ2-3, is DVKVTQSSRYLVKRTGEKVFLECVQDMDHENMFWYRQDPGLGLRLIYFSYDVKMKEKGDIPEGYSVSREKKERFSLILESASTNQTSMYLCASRSRGLADTQYFGPGTRLTVL.

The chain is built from TRBV28 and TRBJ2-7; 7 bases match TRBD1. The germline CDR1 and CDR2 sequences are MDHEN and SYDVKM. The CDR3 covers 14 residues. The V segment lost 6 bases and the J segment 4 bases; nucleotides outside the gene matches: 9. DNA of the CDR3: TGTGCCAGCAGCCCCCCAGGGGGTTGGTACGAGCAGTACTTC. Its protein is CASSPPGGWYEQYF.